This TCR beta chain is from a study of blood T cell repertoires in COVID-19. Study context: Nucleic acid was either cDNA or gDNA, and it came from T cells, B-cell-depleted T cells, or PBMCs.

Original processing methods: Amplification from reference gene primers served as the basis for estimated nucleated cell counts. The table came from immunoSEQ multiplex PCR; TCRdb's copy has only in-frame clones and leaves some out. V and J calls and clone size are given by that table; D and trimming were obtained from the DNA. This sample has about 200,000 clones, with less than 90% found just once. The germline V gene has CDR1 SGHKS and CDR2 YYEKEE (reference sequence). The V end was cut by 3 bases, the J end by 0 bases, with 9 bases between. The CDR3 loop spans 14 amino acids. The clonotype was recovered from a human donor in a cohort sampled during active COVID-19. The sample comprised peripheral blood. V is TRBV5-5 and J is TRBJ1-1, with a weak D call TRBD1 (5 bases). CDR3 sequence: CASSSDTLNTEAFF. The CDR3 region has the DNA TGTGCCAGCAGCTCGGACACGCTGAACACTGAAGCTTTCTTT. The full variable domain, with the rest looked up from reference TRBV5-5 and TRBJ1-1, is DAGVTQSPTHLIKTRGQQVTLRCSPISGHKSVSWYQQVLGQGPQFIFQYYEKEERGRGNFPDRFSARQFPNYSSELNVNALLLGDSALYLCASSSDTLNTEAFFGQGTRLTVV.